The 8 T cell receptor beta chains below were found in one sample sequenced in a study of cytomegalovirus exposure and HLA in healthy donors. Primers: 60 Vbeta forward and 13 Jbeta reverse. Measured with immunoSEQ multiplex PCR; TCRdb has only the in-frame clones, and not every one. The table has around 180,000 clones, 77% seen once. The specimen sequenced was PBMCs. The source of these receptors is a woman aged 25 to 39 in good health and CMV-seropositive.

This clone was seen only a few times. This chain links TRBV11-2 with TRBJ2-5; D might be TRBD1 (6 bases). The ends were cut back, 5 bases at V and 4 bases at J, with 11 bases in the middle. There are 13 residues in the CDR3. Per germline, CDR1 SGHAT and CDR2 FQNNGV. This CDR3 reads CASSPQGPETQYF. The DNA of the CDR3 is TGTGCCAGCAGCCCACAGGGCCCAGAGACCCAGTACTTC.

V is TRBV7-9 and J is TRBJ2-1; TRBD2 matches 14 bases. The germline V gene has CDR1 SEHNR and CDR2 FQNEAQ (reference sequence). The CDR3 is 16 residues long. Losses at the gene ends were 5 bases for V and 9 bases for J; bases not matched to a gene: 9. This chain's CDR3 is CASSAGTSGRWGEQFF. The CDR3 DNA reads as TGTGCCAGCAGCGCCGGGACTAGCGGGAGATGGGGTGAGCAGTTCTTC.

The chain has TRBV9 and TRBJ2-1; 9 bases are shared with TRBD2. The CDR3 covers 18 residues. Germline assignment: CDR1 SGDLS and CDR2 YYNGEE. After removal of 0 bases from V and 7 bases from J, the junction contained 14 bases not matched to a gene. The DNA of the CDR3 is TGTGCCAGCAGCGTAGCTGGTAGCGGGAGACAGATAGGGAATGAGCAGTTCTTC. It specifies CASSVAGSGRQIGNEQFF.

J is TRBJ1-1 and V is TRBV7-2, with D unresolved. V lost 1 base, J lost 6 bases, and 9 bases lay in between. From germline, CDR1 is SGHTA and CDR2 FQGNSA. This CDR3 has 13 amino acids. CDR3 nucleotides: TGTGCCAGCAGCTTAGGTCCAACTGCTGAAGCTTTCTTT. As protein: CASSLGPTAEAFF.

The V and J genes are TRBV28 and TRBJ1-4, with 8 bases that match TRBD1. Germline V gene lookup returns CDR1 MDHEN and CDR2 SYDVKM. V lost 4 bases, J lost 8 bases, and 3 bases stayed unmatched. The length of the CDR3 is 13 residues. CDR3 sequence: CASSSTGDEKLFF. In DNA, the CDR3 is TGTGCCAGCAGTTCGACAGGGGACGAAAAACTGTTTTTT.

The chain has TRBV2 and TRBJ2-7; TRBD1 matches 9 bases. Germline loops: CDR1 SNHLY, CDR2 FYNNEI. The V segment lost 5 bases and the J segment 0 bases; nucleotides outside the gene matches: 2. This CDR3 is 14 amino acids long. CDR3 sequence reads: CASSPGQGSYEQYF. The CDR3 coding sequence is TGTGCCAGCAGTCCGGGACAGGGCTCCTACGAGCAGTACTTC.

The chain joins TRBV27 to TRBJ1-2, with 7 positions matching TRBD1. CDR3 length: 15 amino acids. Germline CDR1 and CDR2: MNHEY and SMNVEV (reference sequence). Losses at the gene ends were 1 base for V and 4 bases for J; bases not matched to a gene: 6. This CDR3 is CASSLWTGSSYGYTF. In DNA form, the CDR3 reads TGTGCCAGCAGTTTATGGACAGGATCTTCCTATGGCTACACCTTC.

J is TRBJ2-1 and V is TRBV30; 14 nucleotides agree with TRBD2. V shed 1 base, J shed 8 bases, and the junction held 4 bases outside the gene matches. Germline V gives CDR1 GTSNPN, CDR2 SVGIG (reference sequence). This CDR3 contains 15 residues. The CDR3 coding sequence is TGTGCCTGGAGTGCCGGGACTAGCGGGAGTGATGAGCAGTTCTTC. It translates to CAWSAGTSGSDEQFF. Drawing the rest from reference TRBV30 and TRBJ2-1, the complete variable domain is SQTIHQWPATLVQPVGSPLSLECTVEGTSNPNLYWYRQAAGRGLQLLFYSVGIGQISSEVPQNLSASRPQDRQFILSSKKLLLSDSGFYLCAWSAGTSGSDEQFFGPGTRLTVL.